The T cell receptor beta chain under discussion was sequenced for a study of OX40 agonist ivuxolimab in advanced cancers. Regarding the study as a whole: CD8+ T cells averaged more expanded clones than CD4+.

Produced via immunoSEQ multiplex PCR; TCRdb's table is partial and in-frame only. The sample shows tens of thousands of clones, 90% of them seen only once. The CDR3 sequence is 15 residues long. Remarks on this clone: Its specificity is unknown.

Blood sampling was done at baseline, cycle 4 day 1, and cycle 7 day 1. This chain uses TRBV21-1 with TRBJ1-2. TRBV21-1 is a pseudogene locus. Sequenced material: CD4+ or CD8+ T cells sorted from blood, taken in a trial of the OX40 agonist ivuxolimab. This receptor was taken from an adult with an advanced solid tumor such as melanoma, head and neck, liver or kidney cancer. CDR3 nucleotide sequence: TGTGCCAGCAGCAAACAGGACGGGGGTAACTATGGCTACACCTTC. Amino acids: CASSKQDGGNYGYTF.